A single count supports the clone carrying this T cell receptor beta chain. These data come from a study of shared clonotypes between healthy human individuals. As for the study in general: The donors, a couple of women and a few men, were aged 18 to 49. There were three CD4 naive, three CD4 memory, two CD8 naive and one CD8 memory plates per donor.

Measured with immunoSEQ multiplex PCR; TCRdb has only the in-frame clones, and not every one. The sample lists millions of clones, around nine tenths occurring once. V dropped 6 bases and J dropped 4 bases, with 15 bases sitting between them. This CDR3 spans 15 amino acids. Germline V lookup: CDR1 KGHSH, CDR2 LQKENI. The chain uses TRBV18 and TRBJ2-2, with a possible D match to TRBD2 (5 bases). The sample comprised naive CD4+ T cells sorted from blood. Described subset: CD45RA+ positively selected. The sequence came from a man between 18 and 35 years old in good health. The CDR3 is CASSKIREPTGELFF. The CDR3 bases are TGTGCCAGCTCCAAAATTCGGGAACCCACCGGGGAGCTGTTTTTT.